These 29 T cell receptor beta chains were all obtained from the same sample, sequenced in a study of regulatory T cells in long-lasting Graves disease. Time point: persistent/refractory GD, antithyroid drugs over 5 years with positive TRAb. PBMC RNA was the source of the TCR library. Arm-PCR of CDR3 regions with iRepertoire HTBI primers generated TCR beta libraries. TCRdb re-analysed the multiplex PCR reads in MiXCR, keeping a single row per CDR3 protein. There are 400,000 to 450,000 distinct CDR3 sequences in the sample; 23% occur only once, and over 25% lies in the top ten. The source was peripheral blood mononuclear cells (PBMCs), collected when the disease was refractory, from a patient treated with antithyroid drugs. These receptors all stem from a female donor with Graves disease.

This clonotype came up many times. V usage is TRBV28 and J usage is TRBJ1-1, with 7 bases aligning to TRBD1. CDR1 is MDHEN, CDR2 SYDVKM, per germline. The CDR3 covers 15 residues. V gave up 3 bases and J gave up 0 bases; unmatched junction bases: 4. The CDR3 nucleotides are TGTGCCAGCAGTTTCACCGGGACAGTGAACACTGAAGCTTTCTTT. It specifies CASSFTGTVNTEAFF. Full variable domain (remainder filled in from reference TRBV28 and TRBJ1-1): DVKVTQSSRYLVKRTGEKVFLECVQDMDHENMFWYRQDPGLGLRLIYFSYDVKMKEKGDIPEGYSVSREKKERFSLILESASTNQTSMYLCASSFTGTVNTEAFFGQGTRLTVV.

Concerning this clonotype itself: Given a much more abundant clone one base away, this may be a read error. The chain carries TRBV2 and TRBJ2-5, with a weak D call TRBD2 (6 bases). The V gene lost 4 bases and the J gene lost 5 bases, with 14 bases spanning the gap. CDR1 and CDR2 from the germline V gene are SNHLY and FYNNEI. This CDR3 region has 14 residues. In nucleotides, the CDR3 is TGTGCCAGCAGTGTTGTGCGGGGCCGGGAGACCCAGTACTTC. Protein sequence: CASSVVRGRETQYF. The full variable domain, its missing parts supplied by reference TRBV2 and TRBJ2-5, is EPEVTQTPSHQVTQMGQEVILRCVPISNHLYFYWYRQILGQKVEFLVSFYNNEISEKSEIFDDQFSVERPDGSNFTLKIRSTKLEDSAMYFCASSVVRGRETQYFGPGTRLLVL.

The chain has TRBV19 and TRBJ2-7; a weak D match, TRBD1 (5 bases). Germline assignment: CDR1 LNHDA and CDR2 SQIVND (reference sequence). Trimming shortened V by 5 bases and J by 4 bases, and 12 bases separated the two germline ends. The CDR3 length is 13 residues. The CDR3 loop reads CASSYQGGYEQYF. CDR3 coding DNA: TGTGCCAGTAGTTACCAGGGTGGATACGAGCAGTACTTC.

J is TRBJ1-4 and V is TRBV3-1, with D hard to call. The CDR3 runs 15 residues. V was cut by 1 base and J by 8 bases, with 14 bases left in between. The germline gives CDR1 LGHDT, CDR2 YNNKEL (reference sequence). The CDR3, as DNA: TGTGCCAGCAGCCAAGGGACTGGTCCGGGAGAAAAACTGTTTTTT. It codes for CASSQGTGPGEKLFF.

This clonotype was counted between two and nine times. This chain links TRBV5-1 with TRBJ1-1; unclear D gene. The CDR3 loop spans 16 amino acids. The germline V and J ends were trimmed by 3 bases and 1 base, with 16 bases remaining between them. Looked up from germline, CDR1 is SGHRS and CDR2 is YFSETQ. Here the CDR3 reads CASSWGFGEKNTEAFF. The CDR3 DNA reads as TGCGCCAGCAGCTGGGGTTTTGGCGAAAAGAACACTGAAGCTTTCTTT.

CDR3 protein: CSVMVADYNEQFF. The DNA for the CDR3 is TGCAGCGTTATGGTCGCTGACTACAATGAGCAGTTCTTC. The chain couples TRBV29-1 to TRBJ2-1; D is uncertain. The CDR3 consists of 13 residues. Trimming left V 5 bases short and J 3 bases short, with 11 bases between. Germline assignment: CDR1 SQVTM and CDR2 ANQGSEA.

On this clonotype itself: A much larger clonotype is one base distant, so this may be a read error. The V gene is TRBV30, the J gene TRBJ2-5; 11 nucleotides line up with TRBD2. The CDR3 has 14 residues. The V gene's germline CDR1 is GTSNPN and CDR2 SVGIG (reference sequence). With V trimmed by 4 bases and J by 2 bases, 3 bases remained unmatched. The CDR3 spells CAWTRLAGQETQYF. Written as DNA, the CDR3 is TGTGCCTGGACTAGACTAGCGGGACAAGAGACCCAGTACTTC.

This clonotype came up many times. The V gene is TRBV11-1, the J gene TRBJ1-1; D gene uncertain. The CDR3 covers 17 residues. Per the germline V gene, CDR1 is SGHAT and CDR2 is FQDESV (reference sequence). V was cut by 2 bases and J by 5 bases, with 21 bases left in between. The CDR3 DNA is TGTGCCAGCAGCTTACATTCCACACCGGTCCGGGGAACTGAAGCTTTCTTT. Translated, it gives CASSLHSTPVRGTEAFF. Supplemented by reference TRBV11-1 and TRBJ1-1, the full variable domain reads EAEVAQSPRYKITEKSQAVAFWCDPISGHATLYWYRQILGQGPELLVQFQDESVVDDSQLPKDRFSAERLKGVDSTLKIQPAELGDSAMYLCASSLHSTPVRGTEAFFGQGTRLTVV.

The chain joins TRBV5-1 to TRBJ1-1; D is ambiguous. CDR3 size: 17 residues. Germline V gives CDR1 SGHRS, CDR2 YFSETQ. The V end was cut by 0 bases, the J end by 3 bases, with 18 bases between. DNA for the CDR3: TGCGCCAGCAGCTTGGGAGTCAGCCCCGGATTGGACACTGAAGCTTTCTTT. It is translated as CASSLGVSPGLDTEAFF.

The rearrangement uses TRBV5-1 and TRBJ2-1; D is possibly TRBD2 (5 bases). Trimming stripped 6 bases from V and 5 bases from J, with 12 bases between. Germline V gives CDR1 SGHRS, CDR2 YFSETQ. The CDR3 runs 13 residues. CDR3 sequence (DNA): TGCGCCAGCAAGCTGGGAGAAAACAATGAGCAGTTCTTC. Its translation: CASKLGENNEQFF.

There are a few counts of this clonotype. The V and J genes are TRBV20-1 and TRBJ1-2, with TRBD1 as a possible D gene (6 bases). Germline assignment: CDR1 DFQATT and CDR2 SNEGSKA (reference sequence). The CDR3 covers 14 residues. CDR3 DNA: TGCGGTAACAGGGCCGACTCAGCTAACTATGGCTACACCTTC. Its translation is CGNRADSANYGYTF.

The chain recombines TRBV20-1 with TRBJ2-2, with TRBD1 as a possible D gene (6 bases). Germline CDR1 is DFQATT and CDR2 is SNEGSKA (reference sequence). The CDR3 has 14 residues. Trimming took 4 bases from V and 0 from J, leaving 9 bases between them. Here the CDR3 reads CSAIRGSNTGELFF. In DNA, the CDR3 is TGCAGTGCTATCAGGGGATCGAACACCGGGGAGCTGTTTTTT.

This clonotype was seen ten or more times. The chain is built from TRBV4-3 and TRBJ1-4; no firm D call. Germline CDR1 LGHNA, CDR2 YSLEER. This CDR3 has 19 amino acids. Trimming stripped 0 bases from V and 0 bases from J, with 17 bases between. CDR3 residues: CASSQDLPLKGATNEKLFF. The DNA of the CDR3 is TGCGCCAGCAGCCAAGATCTCCCCCTCAAGGGAGCAACTAATGAAAAACTGTTTTTT.

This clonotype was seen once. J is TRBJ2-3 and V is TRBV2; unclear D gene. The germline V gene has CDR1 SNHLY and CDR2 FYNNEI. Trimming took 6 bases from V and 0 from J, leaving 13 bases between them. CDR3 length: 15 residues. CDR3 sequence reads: CASSAWWSSTDTQYF. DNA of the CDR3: TGTGCCAGCAGCGCATGGTGGTCTAGCACAGATACGCAGTATTTT.

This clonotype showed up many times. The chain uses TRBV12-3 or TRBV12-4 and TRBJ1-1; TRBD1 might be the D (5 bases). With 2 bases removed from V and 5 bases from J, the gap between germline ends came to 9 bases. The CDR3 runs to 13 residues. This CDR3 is CASSLSGTTEAFF. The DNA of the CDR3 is TGTGCCAGCAGTTTATCCGGGACGACTGAAGCTTTCTTT.

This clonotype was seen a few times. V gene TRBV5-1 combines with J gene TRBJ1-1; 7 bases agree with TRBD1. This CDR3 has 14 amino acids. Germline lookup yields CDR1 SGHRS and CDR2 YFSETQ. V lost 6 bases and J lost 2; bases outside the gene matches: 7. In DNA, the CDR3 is TGCGCCAGCACCGAGGGGGCTACTAACACTGAAGCTTTCTTT. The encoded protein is CASTEGATNTEAFF. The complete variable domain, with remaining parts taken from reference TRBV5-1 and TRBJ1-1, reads KAGVTQTPRYLIKTRGQQVTLSCSPISGHRSVSWYQQTPGQGLQFLFEYFSETQRNKGNFPGRFSGRQFSNSRSEMNVSTLELGDSALYLCASTEGATNTEAFFGQGTRLTVV.

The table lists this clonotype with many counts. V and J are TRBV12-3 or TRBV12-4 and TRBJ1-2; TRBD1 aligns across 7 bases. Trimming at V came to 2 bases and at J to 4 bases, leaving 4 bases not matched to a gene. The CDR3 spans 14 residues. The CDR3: CASSLRDRIYGYTF. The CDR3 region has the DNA TGTGCCAGCAGTTTACGGGACAGAATCTATGGCTACACCTTC.

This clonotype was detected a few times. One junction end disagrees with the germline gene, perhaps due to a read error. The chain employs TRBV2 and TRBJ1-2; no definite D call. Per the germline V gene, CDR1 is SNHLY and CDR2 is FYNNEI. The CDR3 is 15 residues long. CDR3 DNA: TGTGCCAGCAGTGTATATAGGCGTCAGTCCTATGGCTGCACCTTC. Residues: CASSVYRRQSYGCTF.

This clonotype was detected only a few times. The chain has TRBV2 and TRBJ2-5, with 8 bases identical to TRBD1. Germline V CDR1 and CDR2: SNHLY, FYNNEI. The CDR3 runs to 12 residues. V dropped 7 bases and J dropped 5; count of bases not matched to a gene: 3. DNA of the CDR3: TGTGCCAGCACAGGGGGCGCGGAGACCCAGTACTTC. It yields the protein CASTGGAETQYF.

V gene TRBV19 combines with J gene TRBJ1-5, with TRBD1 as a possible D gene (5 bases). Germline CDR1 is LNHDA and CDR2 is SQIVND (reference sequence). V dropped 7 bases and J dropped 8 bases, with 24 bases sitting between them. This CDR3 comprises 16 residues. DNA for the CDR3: TGTGCCAGTACCAGATCGGGGGTGGGAAATGGCAAGCCCCAGCATTTT. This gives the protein CASTRSGVGNGKPQHF.

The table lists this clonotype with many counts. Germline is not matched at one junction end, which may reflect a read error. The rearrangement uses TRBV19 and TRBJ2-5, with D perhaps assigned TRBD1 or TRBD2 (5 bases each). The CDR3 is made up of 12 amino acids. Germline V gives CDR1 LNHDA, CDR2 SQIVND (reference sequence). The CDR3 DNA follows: TGTGCCAGTAGTATAAGCCGGGGCGAATTCATCTTC. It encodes CASSISRGEFIF.

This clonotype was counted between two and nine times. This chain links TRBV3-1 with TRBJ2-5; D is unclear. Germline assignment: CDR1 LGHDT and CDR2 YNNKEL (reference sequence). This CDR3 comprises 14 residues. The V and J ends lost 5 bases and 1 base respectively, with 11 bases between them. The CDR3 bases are TGTGCCAGCAGCTTGACACCAACCCAAGAGACCCAGTACTTC. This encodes CASSLTPTQETQYF.

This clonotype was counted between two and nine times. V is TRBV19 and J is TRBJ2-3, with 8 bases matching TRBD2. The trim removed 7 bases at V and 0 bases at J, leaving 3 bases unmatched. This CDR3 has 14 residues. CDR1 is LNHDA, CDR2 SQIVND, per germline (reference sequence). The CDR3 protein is CASKREGSTDTQYF. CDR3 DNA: TGTGCCAGTAAACGGGAGGGGAGCACAGATACGCAGTATTTT. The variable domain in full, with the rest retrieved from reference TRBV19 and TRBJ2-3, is DGGITQSPKYLFRKEGQNVTLSCEQNLNHDAMYWYRQDPGQGLRLIYYSQIVNDFQKGDIAEGYSVSREKKESFPLTVTSAQKNPTAFYLCASKREGSTDTQYFGPGTRLTVL.

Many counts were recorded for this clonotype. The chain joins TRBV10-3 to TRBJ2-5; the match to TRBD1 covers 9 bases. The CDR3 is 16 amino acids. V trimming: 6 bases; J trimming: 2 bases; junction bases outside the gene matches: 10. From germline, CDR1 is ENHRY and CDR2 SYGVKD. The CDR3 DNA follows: TGTGCCATCAGCACCGGGACAGGGATTTCGCAAGAGACCCAGTACTTC. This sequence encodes CAISTGTGISQETQYF.

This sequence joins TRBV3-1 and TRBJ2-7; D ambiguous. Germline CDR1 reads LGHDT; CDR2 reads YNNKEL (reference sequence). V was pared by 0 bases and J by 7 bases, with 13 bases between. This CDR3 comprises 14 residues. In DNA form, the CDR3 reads TGTGCCAGCAGCCAAGACTCTGCTTTCCGGGAGCAGTACTTC. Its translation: CASSQDSAFREQYF.

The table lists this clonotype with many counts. The CDR3 sequence is CASRLGGYEQYF. CDR3 bases: TGTGCCAGCAGACTAGGTGGGTACGAGCAGTACTTC. The rearrangement links TRBV28 to TRBJ2-7, with a tentative D call TRBD2 (5 bases). V was pared by 6 bases and J by 4 bases, with 10 bases between. Germline V CDR1 and CDR2: MDHEN, SYDVKM. CDR3 length equals 12 residues.

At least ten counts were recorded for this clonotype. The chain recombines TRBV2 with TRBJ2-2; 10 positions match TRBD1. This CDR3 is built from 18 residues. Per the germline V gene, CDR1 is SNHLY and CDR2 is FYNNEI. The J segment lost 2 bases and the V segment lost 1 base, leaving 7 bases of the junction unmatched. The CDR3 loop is CASSEGGTGEKNTGELFF. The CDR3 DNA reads TGTGCCAGCAGTGAAGGGGGGACAGGGGAAAAAAACACCGGGGAGCTGTTTTTT.

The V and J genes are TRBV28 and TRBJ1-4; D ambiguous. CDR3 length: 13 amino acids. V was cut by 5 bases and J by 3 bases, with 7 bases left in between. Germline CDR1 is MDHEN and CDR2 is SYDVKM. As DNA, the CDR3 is TGTGCCAGCAGTGGAACAGCTAATGAAAAACTGTTTTTT. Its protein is CASSGTANEKLFF. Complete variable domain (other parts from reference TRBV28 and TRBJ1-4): DVKVTQSSRYLVKRTGEKVFLECVQDMDHENMFWYRQDPGLGLRLIYFSYDVKMKEKGDIPEGYSVSREKKERFSLILESASTNQTSMYLCASSGTANEKLFFGSGTQLSVL.

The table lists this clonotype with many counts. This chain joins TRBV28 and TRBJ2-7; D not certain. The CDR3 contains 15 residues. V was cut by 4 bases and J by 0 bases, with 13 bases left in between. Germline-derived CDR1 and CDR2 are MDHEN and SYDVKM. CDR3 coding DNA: TGTGCCAGCAGTTCCGTCGAGATAAGCTCCTACGAGCAGTACTTC. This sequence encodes CASSSVEISSYEQYF. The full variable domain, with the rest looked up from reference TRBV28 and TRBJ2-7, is DVKVTQSSRYLVKRTGEKVFLECVQDMDHENMFWYRQDPGLGLRLIYFSYDVKMKEKGDIPEGYSVSREKKERFSLILESASTNQTSMYLCASSSVEISSYEQYFGPGTRLTVT.